This note documents a single TCR beta chain sequence. Its antigen is not identified. This sample was taken from a study of CD8 T cells in ankylosing spondylitis. Findings and caveats of the study: Past studies reported some motif variants in reactive arthritis synovial fluid and blood. Seven or eight highly homologous variants made up a TCR beta motif, and this motif appeared characteristic of ankylosing spondylitis blood.

From the 5' RACE reads, TCRdb called clonotypes with MiXCR, one entry per CDR3 protein. Among about 540,000 distinct CDR3 sequences listed, about 13% were seen once. The sample comprised blood, either unsorted or a sorted T cell fraction (not recorded which). The receptor was derived from a male donor with ankylosing spondylitis.

The DNA for the CDR3 is TGTGCCAGCAGAAAACAGGGGGCTGAGGACACCGGGGAGCTGTTTTTT. Translating it yields CASRKQGAEDTGELFF. The chain uses TRBV6-1 and TRBJ2-2; the match to TRBD1 covers 9 bases. CDR3 length: 16 residues. V lost 6 bases to trimming and J lost 3 bases; unmatched junction nucleotides: 8. Germline CDR1 reads MNHNS; CDR2 reads SASEGT.